This is a list of T cell receptor beta chains from one sample in a study of blood T cells in healthy people across ages. TCRdb analysed the 5' RACE reads with MiXCR anew, one entry per CDR3 protein. The profile shows about 670,000 distinct CDR3 sequences, around 50% of them singletons. Sequenced sample: blood. Receptors were obtained from an elderly woman in good health. Both conserved end residues are part of each CDR3. Fields, in order: V gene, J gene, clone size, D gene, CDR3 length, CDR3 DNA, CDR3 protein. The D gene is left open where the match is weak. Clone size appears in some rows only: once, few, many, or a class for an expanded clone.

v_call: TRBV20-1; j_call: TRBJ2-1; clone_size: many; d_call: NA; cdr3_length: 16; cdr3_nt: TGCAGTGCTAGAGATGAAAATAGGGACACAAGTTTGAAGCAGTTCTTC; cdr3_aa: CSARDENRDTSLKQFF
v_call: TRBV20-1; j_call: TRBJ2-3; clone_size: NA; d_call: TRBD2; cdr3_length: 19; cdr3_nt: TGCAGTGGAGTTAGCGGGAGTCGTGTAAGGGCTAGCGGAGCAGATACGCAGTATTTT; cdr3_aa: CSGVSGSRVRASGADTQYF
v_call: TRBV4-1; j_call: TRBJ2-3; clone_size: many; d_call: TRBD2; cdr3_length: 18; cdr3_nt: TGCGCCAGCAGCCTAGACCGTACTAGCGGGAGGACGTCAGATACGCAGTATTTT; cdr3_aa: CASSLDRTSGRTSDTQYF
v_call: TRBV19; j_call: TRBJ2-1; clone_size: NA; d_call: NA; cdr3_length: 15; cdr3_nt: TGTGCCAGTAGACGGTTACGGGGGTCGTACAATGAGCAGTTCTTC; cdr3_aa: CASRRLRGSYNEQFF
v_call: TRBV6-5; j_call: TRBJ2-5; clone_size: NA; d_call: TRBD2; cdr3_length: 12; cdr3_nt: TGTGCCAGCAGTTATCCGGGGAGGGAGCAGTACTTC; cdr3_aa: CASSYPGREQYF
v_call: TRBV5-1; j_call: TRBJ2-1; clone_size: many; d_call: TRBD1; cdr3_length: 15; cdr3_nt: TGCGCCAGCAGCTTACAGGGGGTCTCCTACAATGAGCAGTTCTTC; cdr3_aa: CASSLQGVSYNEQFF
v_call: TRBV4-3; j_call: TRBJ2-5; clone_size: few; d_call: NA; cdr3_length: 13; cdr3_nt: TGCGCCAGCAGCCCCCGAACGGGACGTGAGCAGTACTTC; cdr3_aa: CASSPRTGREQYF
v_call: TRBV20-1; j_call: TRBJ2-1; clone_size: many; d_call: NA; cdr3_length: 11; cdr3_nt: TGCAGTGCTAGAGATGTTACGGGGCAGTTCTTC; cdr3_aa: CSARDVTGQFF
v_call: TRBV11-2; j_call: TRBJ2-7; clone_size: NA; d_call: NA; cdr3_length: 15; cdr3_nt: TGTGCCAGCAGCTTAGTATGGGGAGCGGGCTACGAGCAGTACTTC; cdr3_aa: CASSLVWGAGYEQYF
v_call: TRBV20-1; j_call: TRBJ2-7; clone_size: few; d_call: TRBD2; cdr3_length: 14; cdr3_nt: TGCAGTGCTAGAGAGGGACTAGAGATCCACGAGCAGTACTTC; cdr3_aa: CSAREGLEIHEQYF